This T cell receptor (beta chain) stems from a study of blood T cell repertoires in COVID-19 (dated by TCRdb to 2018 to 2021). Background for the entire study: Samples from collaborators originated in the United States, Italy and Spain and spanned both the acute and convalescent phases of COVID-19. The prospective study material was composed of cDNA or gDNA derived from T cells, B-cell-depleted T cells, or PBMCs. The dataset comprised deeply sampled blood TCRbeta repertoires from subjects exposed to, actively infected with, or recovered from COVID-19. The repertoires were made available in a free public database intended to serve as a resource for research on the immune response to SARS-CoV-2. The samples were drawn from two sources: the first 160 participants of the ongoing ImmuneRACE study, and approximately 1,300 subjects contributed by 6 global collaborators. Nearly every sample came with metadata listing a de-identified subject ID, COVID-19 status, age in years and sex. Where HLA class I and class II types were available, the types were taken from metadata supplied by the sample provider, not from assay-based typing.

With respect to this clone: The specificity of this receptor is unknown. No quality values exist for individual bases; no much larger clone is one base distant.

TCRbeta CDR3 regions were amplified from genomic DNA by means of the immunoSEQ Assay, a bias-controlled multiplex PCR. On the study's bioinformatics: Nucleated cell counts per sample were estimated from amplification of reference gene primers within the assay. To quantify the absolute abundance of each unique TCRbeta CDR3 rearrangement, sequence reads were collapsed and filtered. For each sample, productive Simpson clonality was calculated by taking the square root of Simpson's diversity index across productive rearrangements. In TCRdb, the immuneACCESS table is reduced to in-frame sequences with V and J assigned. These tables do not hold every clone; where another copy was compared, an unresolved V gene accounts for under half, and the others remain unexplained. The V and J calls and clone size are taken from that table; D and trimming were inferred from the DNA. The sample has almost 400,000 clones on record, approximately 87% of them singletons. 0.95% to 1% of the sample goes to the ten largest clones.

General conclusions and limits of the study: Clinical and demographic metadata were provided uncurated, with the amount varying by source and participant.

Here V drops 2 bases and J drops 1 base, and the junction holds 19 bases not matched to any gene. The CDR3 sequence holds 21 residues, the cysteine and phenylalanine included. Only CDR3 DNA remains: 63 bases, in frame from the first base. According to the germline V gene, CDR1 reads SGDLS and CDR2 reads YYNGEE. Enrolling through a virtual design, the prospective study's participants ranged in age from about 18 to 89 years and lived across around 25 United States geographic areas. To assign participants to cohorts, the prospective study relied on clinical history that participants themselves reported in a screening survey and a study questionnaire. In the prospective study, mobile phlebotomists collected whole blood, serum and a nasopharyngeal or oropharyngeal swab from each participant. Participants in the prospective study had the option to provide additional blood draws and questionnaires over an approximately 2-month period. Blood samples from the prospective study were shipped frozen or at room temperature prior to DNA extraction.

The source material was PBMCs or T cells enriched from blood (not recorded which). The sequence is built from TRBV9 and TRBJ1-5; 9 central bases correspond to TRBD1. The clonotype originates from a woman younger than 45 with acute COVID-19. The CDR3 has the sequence CASSVPKAGTGRGKSNQPQHF. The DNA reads TGTGCCAGCAGCGTCCCTAAGGCCGGGACAGGGAGGGGAAAAAGCAATCAGCCCCAGCATTTT.